The 24 T cell receptor beta chains presented below share a single source sample, sequenced in a study of graft-versus-host responses after intestinal transplantation. These receptors are not linked to any known antigen. Libraries were prepared by immunoSEQ multiplex PCR; TCRdb keeps only in-frame clonotypes and omits some of them. The sample yields around 100,000 clones, roughly 93% seen once. Material: unstimulated CD8+ T cells sorted from spleen or lymph node cells, obtained before intestinal transplant. The source is a human donor who received an intestinal transplant.

The chain carries TRBV15 and TRBJ1-2, with D possibly matching TRBD1 (5 bases). Trimming left V 0 bases short and J 11 bases short, with 19 bases between. There are 15 residues in the CDR3. Germline loops: CDR1 LNHNV, CDR2 YYDKDF (reference sequence). The CDR3 region has the DNA TGTGCCACCAGCAGAGATATAGGGGATCCAGGAACTTACACCTTC. Encoded protein: CATSRDIGDPGTYTF.

The CDR3 region is CASSMTGVREQYF. The CDR3, as DNA: TGTGCCAGTAGTATGACAGGGGTGCGGGAGCAGTACTTC. The chain is built from TRBV19 and TRBJ2-7; 8 bases are shared with TRBD1. The CDR3 sequence is 13 residues long. The germline V gene encodes CDR1 LNHDA and CDR2 SQIVND (reference sequence). V shed 3 bases, J shed 7 bases, and the junction held 5 bases outside the gene matches.

The chain combines TRBV9 with TRBJ1-2; TRBD1 aligns across 7 bases. CDR1 and CDR2 from the germline V gene are SGDLS and YYNGEE. Trimming took 3 bases from V and 8 from J; bases not matched to a gene: 10. This CDR3 comprises 14 residues. The CDR3 protein is CASSGNRGSRGYTF. In nucleotides, the CDR3 is TGTGCCAGCAGCGGCAACAGGGGCTCGAGGGGCTACACCTTC.

The rearrangement joins TRBV6-5 to TRBJ1-1, with D perhaps matching TRBD1 (5 bases). Germline V gives CDR1 MNHEY, CDR2 SVGAGI. The CDR3 length is 13 residues. Trimming shortened V by 6 bases and J by 4 bases, and 12 bases separated the two germline ends. The CDR3 here is CASSPGQGTEAFF. CDR3 bases: TGTGCCAGCAGCCCCGGGCAGGGCACTGAAGCTTTCTTT.

This clone has a single count. The chain carries TRBV6-5 and TRBJ2-5; D is possibly TRBD2 (6 bases). With the DNA end fitting TRBJ2-7 better, the J assignment may be wrong. This CDR3 spans 14 amino acids. Germline CDR1 is MNHEY and CDR2 is SVGAGI. The CDR3 loop reads CASSYAGTPGEQYF. The CDR3 nucleotides read TGTGCCAGCAGTTACGCCGGGACTCCCGGCGAGCAGTACTTC.

The chain joins TRBV4-1 to TRBJ2-7; 10 nucleotides agree with TRBD1. Per the germline V gene, CDR1 is MGHRA and CDR2 is YSYEKL. V shed 3 bases and J 3 bases; nucleotides not matched to a gene: 2. The CDR3 extends over 14 amino acids. The CDR3 bases are TGCGCCAGCAGCCACGGGACAGGGGTCTACGAGCAGTACTTC. Its protein is CASSHGTGVYEQYF.

J is TRBJ1-1 and V is TRBV4-1; D is uncertain. The CDR3 is 15 residues long. V shed 0 bases and J shed 5 bases, with 13 bases lying between them. Germline V gene data show CDR1 as MGHRA and CDR2 as YSYEKL. The CDR3 here is CASSQDRFRGTEAFF. The CDR3 DNA reads TGCGCCAGCAGCCAAGATAGGTTCCGGGGAACTGAAGCTTTCTTT.

The V and J genes are TRBV7-7 and TRBJ2-1; 7 bases are shared with TRBD1. Trimming cost V 5 bases and J 2 bases; bases outside gene matches: 6. Germline values: CDR1 SSHAT, CDR2 FNYEAQ (reference sequence). The CDR3 runs to 15 residues. The CDR3 protein is CASSAGTVTYNEQFF. CDR3 nucleotides: TGTGCCAGCAGCGCCGGGACAGTAACCTACAATGAGCAGTTCTTC.

The chain is built from TRBV14 and TRBJ2-5; D is tentatively TRBD1 or TRBD2 (5 bases each). V gave up 0 bases and J gave up 7 bases, with 12 bases separating them. This CDR3 region has 14 residues. Per germline, CDR1 SGHDN and CDR2 FVKESK. CDR3 amino acids: CASSQERGFGTQYF. In DNA, the CDR3 is TGTGCCAGCAGCCAAGAGAGGGGTTTTGGGACCCAGTACTTC. The full variable domain, its missing parts supplied by reference TRBV14 and TRBJ2-5, is EAGVTQFPSHSVIEKGQTVTLRCDPISGHDNLYWYRRVMGKEIKFLLHFVKESKQDESGMPNNRFLAERTGGTYSTLKVQPAELEDSGVYFCASSQERGFGTQYFGPGTRLLVL.

This chain connects TRBV7-9 to TRBJ2-7, with 7 bases identical to TRBD1. Germline V gene data show CDR1 as SEHNR and CDR2 as FQNEAQ (reference sequence). The CDR3 consists of 15 residues. V was clipped by 4 bases and J by 2 bases; unmatched bases: 8. The DNA for the CDR3 is TGTGCCAGCAGCTCGCCCCGGACAGGCCCCTACGAGCAGTACTTC. It encodes CASSSPRTGPYEQYF.

The chain combines TRBV7-3 with TRBJ1-1, with D tentatively TRBD1 (6 bases). Germline values: CDR1 SGHTA, CDR2 FQGTGA. Trimming cost V 5 bases and J 6 bases, with 19 bases left between them. This CDR3 has 15 amino acids. This chain's CDR3 is CASSPGGGGFAEAFF. The DNA of the CDR3 is TGTGCCAGCAGCCCGGGAGGGGGTGGATTTGCTGAAGCTTTCTTT.

The rearrangement joins TRBV18 to TRBJ2-3; 9 nucleotides line up with TRBD2. The CDR3 runs to 15 residues. From germline, CDR1 is KGHSH and CDR2 LQKENI. The V and J ends lost 9 bases and 3 bases, in that order; junction bases with no gene match: 10. The CDR3: CASSGTSWGTDTQYF. In DNA form, the CDR3 reads TGTGCCAGTTCCGGGACTAGCTGGGGTACAGATACGCAGTATTTT. The full variable domain, rest sourced from reference TRBV18 and TRBJ2-3, is NAGVMQNPRHLVRRRGQEARLRCSPMKGHSHVYWYRQLPEEGLKFMVYLQKENIIDESGMPKERFSAEFPKEGPSILRIQQVVRGDSAAYFCASSGTSWGTDTQYFGPGTRLTVL.

A single count supports this clone. V is TRBV9 and J is TRBJ2-5; 10 nucleotides agree with TRBD2. Germline CDR1 is SGDLS and CDR2 is YYNGEE. V was pared by 2 bases and J by 4 bases, with 5 bases of the junction left unmatched. The CDR3 is made up of 15 amino acids. CDR3 sequence: CASSVSGGAGETQYF. The CDR3 coding sequence is TGTGCCAGCAGCGTCAGCGGGGGGGCTGGAGAGACCCAGTACTTC.

The chain joins TRBV7-9 to TRBJ2-2; D call uncertain. Trimming removed 1 base from V and 5 bases from J, with 8 bases in between. The germline CDR1 and CDR2 sequences are SEHNR and FQNEAQ (reference sequence). The CDR3 loop spans 14 amino acids. In DNA, the CDR3 is TGTGCCAGCAGCTTAGTTTACGGGACCGGGGAGCTGTTTTTT. It is translated as CASSLVYGTGELFF.

The rearrangement uses TRBV6-5 and TRBJ2-1; D possibly matches TRBD1 or TRBD2 (6 bases each). The CDR3 is made up of 14 amino acids. In germline, CDR1 is MNHEY, CDR2 SVGAGI. V dropped 7 bases and J dropped 7 bases, with 17 bases sitting between them. CDR3 DNA sequence: TGTGCCAGCACCCCCTGGGGGGCGAGGAATGAGCAGTTCTTC. Translation: CASTPWGARNEQFF.

The rearrangement links TRBV2 to TRBJ2-1, with 7 bases lining up with TRBD1. With 8 bases clipped from V and 8 bases from J, the junction kept 6 bases outside the gene matches. Germline V gene data show CDR1 as SNHLY and CDR2 as FYNNEI. The CDR3 length is 12 residues. The CDR3 coding sequence is TGTGCCAGCGTACACAGGGGCGATGAGCAGTTCTTC. It is translated as CASVHRGDEQFF.

This rearrangement joins TRBV6-5 to TRBJ1-1; D may be TRBD1 (5 bases). The V gene's germline CDR1 is MNHEY and CDR2 SVGAGI. The V end lost 5 bases, the J end lost 8 bases, and 12 bases lay between the germline ends. This CDR3 comprises 12 residues. CDR3 residues: CASSEARDEAFF. CDR3 coding DNA: TGTGCCAGCAGTGAAGCAAGGGACGAAGCTTTCTTT.

This clone occurred once. The chain couples TRBV4-1 to TRBJ1-3; D remains unclear. Germline loops: CDR1 MGHRA, CDR2 YSYEKL. The CDR3 is 15 residues long. The ends were cut back, 4 bases at V and 3 bases at J, with 13 bases in the middle. The CDR3 nucleotides read TGCGCCAGCAGCCCCGGACCCAGCATTGGAAACACCATATATTTT. Its translation: CASSPGPSIGNTIYF.

The chain carries TRBV10-3 and TRBJ2-4; D gene unclear. The V end was cut by 3 bases, the J end by 0 bases, with 12 bases between. The CDR3 extends over 16 amino acids. Germline loops: CDR1 ENHRY, CDR2 SYGVKD. CDR3 in amino acids: CAISELASPAKNIQYF. For the CDR3, the DNA is TGTGCCATCAGTGAATTGGCAAGTCCAGCCAAAAACATTCAGTACTTC.

V usage is TRBV4-1 and J usage is TRBJ1-1; tentatively, D is TRBD1 (5 bases). Trimming shortened V by 2 bases and J by 3 bases, and 13 bases separated the two germline ends. This CDR3 has 15 residues. CDR1 MGHRA and CDR2 YSYEKL come from the germline V gene. As DNA, the CDR3 is TGCGCCAGCAGCCAACCCCTGTCCAGGGACACTGAAGCTTTCTTT. Translating it yields CASSQPLSRDTEAFF.

V is TRBV7-2 and J is TRBJ2-5; 12 bases fit TRBD2. Germline V gives CDR1 SGHTA, CDR2 FQGNSA. This CDR3 has 16 residues. The trim removed 5 bases at V and 2 bases at J, leaving 6 bases unmatched. CDR3 loop: CASSLGTSGPQETQYF. CDR3 nucleotides: TGTGCCAGCAGCCTGGGGACTAGCGGGCCTCAAGAGACCCAGTACTTC.

The J gene is TRBJ1-3, the V gene TRBV5-1, with D possibly TRBD1 on 6 matching bases. CDR3 size: 16 residues. CDR1 and CDR2 (germline): SGHRS, YFSETQ. V shed 4 bases and J shed 2 bases, with 16 bases lying between them. In DNA form, the CDR3 reads TGCGCCAGCAGCGAACAGGGTCCGCTCGCTGGAAACACCATATATTTT. Its protein is CASSEQGPLAGNTIYF.

The chain links TRBV6-5 to TRBJ1-1; D possibly corresponds to TRBD1 (5 bases). Trimming stripped 1 base from V and 3 bases from J, with 12 bases between. Germline V gene sequence: CDR1 MNHEY, CDR2 SVGAGI. This CDR3 has 15 amino acids. CDR3 bases: TGTGCCAGCAGTTACTTCGCAGGGTCGGACACTGAAGCTTTCTTT. It is translated as CASSYFAGSDTEAFF.

This chain links TRBV13 with TRBJ2-5, with D perhaps TRBD1 or TRBD2 (5 bases each). V was pared by 1 base and J by 1 base, with 10 bases between. Germline-derived CDR1 and CDR2 are PRHDT and FYEKMQ (reference sequence). This CDR3 spans 15 amino acids. The CDR3 region has the DNA TGTGCCAGCAGCTTAGCCGAGGGGCTCCAAGAGACCCAGTACTTC. It is translated as CASSLAEGLQETQYF. Combining the CDR3 with reference TRBV13 and TRBJ2-5 gives the whole variable domain AAGVIQSPRHLIKEKRETATLKCYPIPRHDTVYWYQQGPGQDPQFLISFYEKMQSDKGSIPDRFSAQQFSDYHSELNMSSLELGDSALYFCASSLAEGLQETQYFGPGTRLLVL.